This is a list of T cell receptor beta chains from one sample in a study of cytomegalovirus exposure and HLA in healthy donors. Using immunoSEQ multiplex PCR, the repertoire was profiled, and TCRdb retains in-frame clones only, with some absent. The table includes more than 150,000 clones, around four fifths detected once. Sequenced input: PBMCs. The receptor set was obtained from a woman in her 30s in good health and CMV-seronegative. The CDR3 runs from the conserved cysteine through the conserved F or W. A D gene is named only where the DNA matches it firmly. Clone size is given for some rows only: seen once, a few or many times, or a class if the clone is expanded.

>TRBJ2-7|TRBV11-2|-|-
TGTGCCAGCAGCGTACAGGATTCCTACGAGCAGTACTTC
CASSVQDSYEQYF
>TRBJ1-4|TRBV5-4|-|few
TGTGCCAGCATCTCTCTATATGAAAAACTGTTTTTT
CASISLYEKLFF
>TRBJ1-4|TRBV21-1|-|-
TGTGCCAGCACCCCGAGCGGAGAGAGGGAAAAACTGTTTTTT
CASTPSGEREKLFF
>TRBJ2-3|TRBV6-5|TRBD2|-
TGTGCCAGCAGGTCCTGGCGGGGGAGGACAGATACGCAGTATTTT
CASRSWRGRTDTQYF
>TRBJ2-1|TRBV7-7|-|-
TGTGCTAGCAGCCCAAAGGTCCCCCAACTAGGACTATCCTACAATGAGCAGTTCTTC
CASSPKVPQLGLSYNEQFF
>TRBJ1-5|TRBV5-4|-|-
TGTGCCAGCAGCTTGAGGACAGAAGAGGGGAGCAATCAGCCCCAGCATTTT
CASSLRTEEGSNQPQHF
>TRBJ1-5|TRBV7-8|-|once
TGTGCCAGCAGCTTCGGGAGCGAGCAGCCCCAGCATTTT
CASSFGSEQPQHF
>TRBJ1-3|TRBV7-8|-|-
TGTGCCAGCAGCTTACAGGGTTTCTCTGGAAACACCATATATTTT
CASSLQGFSGNTIYF
>TRBJ1-4|TRBV10-3|-|-
TGTGCCATCAGTGAGTCAGAGTATAATGAAAAACTGTTTTTT
CAISESEYNEKLFF
>TRBJ1-4|TRBV7-9|TRBD1|-
TGTGCCAGCAGCTCACCGGTGGGGGACAGGTGGGAAAAACTGTTTTTT
CASSSPVGDRWEKLFF
>TRBJ1-3|TRBV6-5|TRBD1|-
TGTGCCAGCACCCGACAGGGCGGCTCTGGAAACACCATATATTTT
CASTRQGGSGNTIYF
>TRBJ1-6|TRBV11-2|-|-
TGTGCCAGCAGCTCACTAGCGCAGGGCCGAAATTCACCCCTCCACTTT
CASSSLAQGRNSPLHF
>TRBJ2-1|TRBV9|TRBD2|-
TGTGCCAGCGCTAGAGAACTAGCGGGGGGTGGGAATGAGCAGTTCTTC
CASARELAGGGNEQFF
>TRBJ2-5|TRBV15|TRBD2|few
TGTGCCACCAGCAGGGAACCGGGAGGTCAAGGAGAGACCCAGTACTTC
CATSREPGGQGETQYF
>TRBJ2-1|TRBV7-2|-|-
TGTGCCAGCAGCCCCGGGATAATCTTGTTCTTC
CASSPGIILFF
>TRBJ2-1|TRBV15|-|-
TGTGCCACCAGCAGAGTCGGCGCCAGGGGTACCTCCTACAATGAGCAGTTCTTC
CATSRVGARGTSYNEQFF
>TRBJ1-1|TRBV30|-|-
TGTGCCTGGAGGACATCGATGAACACTGAAGCTTTCTTT
CAWRTSMNTEAFF
>TRBJ2-1|TRBV29-1|TRBD2|once
TGCAGCTCCAATCGAAGACCCAATAAACTAGCGGGGGGCCTAGCCTACAATGAGCAGTTCTTC
CSSNRRPNKLAGGLAYNEQFF
>TRBJ1-2|TRBV30|-|-
TGTGCCTGGAGTCTAAGAGGGCCGGCTAACTATGGCTACACCTTC
CAWSLRGPANYGYTF
>TRBJ2-7|TRBV27|-|-
TGTGCCAGCAGTTTTCGGGGTCGCGAGCAGTACTTC
CASSFRGREQYF
>TRBJ1-5|TRBV27|-|-
TGTGCCAGCCCAGGGAGGGCCGGCCAGCCCCAGCATTTT
CASPGRAGQPQHF
>TRBJ2-2|TRBV5-1|TRBD1|-
TGCGCCAGCAGCTTAATAGGGACAGACACCGGGGAGCTGTTTTTT
CASSLIGTDTGELFF
>TRBJ2-7|TRBV14|TRBD2|-
TGTGCCAGCAGCCAAACTCCGGGACTAGCGGGGAGCTACGAGCAGTACTTC
CASSQTPGLAGSYEQYF
>TRBJ1-5|TRBV5-6|-|-
TGTGCCAGCAGCAACGGACACTCCCCTTCCAATCAGCCCCAGCATTTT
CASSNGHSPSNQPQHF
>TRBJ2-3|TRBV6-6|-|-
TGTGCCAGCAGTTATGAAGGGGGTAGCGCTGATACGCAGTATTTT
CASSYEGGSADTQYF
>TRBJ1-5|TRBV6-5|-|-
TGTGCCAGCAGTTACTCCCAAACGGGGGGTCAGCCCCAGCATTTT
CASSYSQTGGQPQHF
>TRBJ2-3|TRBV9|TRBD2|-
TGTGCCAGCAGCGTCCACGGGGGGGTTGGGGATACGCAGTATTTT
CASSVHGGVGDTQYF
>TRBJ2-3|TRBV5-1|TRBD1|once
TGCGCCAGCGGGACAGGGCGTATTAGAGATACGCAGTATTTT
CASGTGRIRDTQYF
>TRBJ1-1|TRBV4-3|-|few
TGCGCCAGCAGCCAATTGCCCCCGACAGCGATGAACACTGAAGCTTTCTTT
CASSQLPPTAMNTEAFF
>TRBJ2-2|TRBV10-1|-|-
TGCGCCAGCTCTGACACAAAGAACACCGGGGAGCTGTTTTTT
CASSDTKNTGELFF
>TRBJ1-6|TRBV2|TRBD1|-
TGTGCCAGCGGGGGACAGGGGAATTCACCCCTCCACTTT
CASGGQGNSPLHF
>TRBJ1-2|TRBV27|TRBD1|-
TGTGCCAGCAGTACACGGACACAGGGGTTCTATGGCTACACCTTC
CASSTRTQGFYGYTF
>TRBJ1-1|TRBV15|TRBD1|-
TGTGCCACCAGCAGAGATCCCTTAACAGGGGGCTACACTGAAGCTTTCTTT
CATSRDPLTGGYTEAFF
>TRBJ2-1|TRBV6-1|TRBD2|-
TGTGCCGGCGCGGGGGGCCTCTCCTACAATGAGCAGTTCTTC
CAGAGGLSYNEQFF
>TRBJ2-7|TRBV2|-|-
TGTGCCAGCAGTGAACAGGGGCGGCGCTACGAGCAGTACTTC
CASSEQGRRYEQYF
>TRBJ2-7|TRBV7-9|TRBD1|-
TGTGCCAGCAGCTTTTTAAAAGACAGGGGGGTCTACGAGCAGTACTTC
CASSFLKDRGVYEQYF
>TRBJ2-5|TRBV5-1|TRBD2|-
TGCGCCAGCAGCTCCGCGGGGGAGGAGACCCAGTACTTC
CASSSAGEETQYF
>TRBJ1-1|TRBV7-6|TRBD1|-
TGTGCCAGCAGCCGTGGACAGGGGAACACTGAAGCTTTCTTT
CASSRGQGNTEAFF
>TRBJ2-7|TRBV6-5|-|once
TGTGCCAGCAGTTACTCGTTCCCTCCATTGAGAGAGCAGTACTTC
CASSYSFPPLREQYF
>TRBJ1-2|TRBV15|-|-
TGTGCCACCAGCAGGGACTGGATCGACACCCAGTATGGCTACACCTTC
CATSRDWIDTQYGYTF
>TRBJ2-5|TRBV27|-|-
TGTGCCAGCAGCAAGGACAGCCAAGAGACCCAGTACTTC
CASSKDSQETQYF
>TRBJ1-1|TRBV19|TRBD1|once
TGTGCCAGTAGTCAAGCAGGGGGGAGCACTGAAGCTTTCTTT
CASSQAGGSTEAFF
>TRBJ1-6|TRBV30|-|-
TGTGCCCAAAAAAACAGAGAGAATTCACCCCTCCACTTT
CAQKNRENSPLHF
>TRBJ2-7|TRBV27|-|-
TGTGCCAGCAGTTTATATTCGACAGGTTGGTACGAGCAGTACTTC
CASSLYSTGWYEQYF
>TRBJ1-2|TRBV23-1|-|-
TGCGCCAGCTCCGGGAGGGGGTATGGCTACACCTTC
CASSGRGYGYTF
>TRBJ2-5|TRBV13|-|-
TGTGCCAGCAGCTTAGAGGTCCGGGGGTGGGCCCAAGAGACCCAGTACTTC
CASSLEVRGWAQETQYF
>TRBJ2-5|TRBV5-1|-|-
TGCGCCAGCAGCTTGGGCCCCGGGACTCGTGAGACCCAGTACTTC
CASSLGPGTRETQYF
>TRBJ2-7|TRBV27|-|-
TGTGCCAGCAGTTCACAGGGACCAACCTACGAGCAGTACTTC
CASSSQGPTYEQYF
>TRBJ1-2|TRBV7-2|TRBD1|-
TGTGCCAGCAGCCGTCCCGGGACAGGGTCAGTCGGCTACACCTTC
CASSRPGTGSVGYTF
>TRBJ1-4|TRBV30|-|-
TGTGCCTGGAGTCAGGGTTGGGAAGAAAAACTGTTTTTT
CAWSQGWEEKLFF
>TRBJ1-5|TRBV5-8|TRBD1|-
TGTGCCAGCAGTTTAGGACAGGGGGCATTAACTAGCAATCAGCCCCAGCATTTT
CASSLGQGALTSNQPQHF
>TRBJ2-7|TRBV9|TRBD2|-
TGTGCCAGCAGCGTAGGCGGGGGGGACTACGAGCAGTACTTC
CASSVGGGDYEQYF
>TRBJ2-1|TRBV5-1|TRBD2|-
TGCGCCAGCAGCATAGGTAGTAGCGGGGGCCTTTACAATGAGCAGTTCTTC
CASSIGSSGGLYNEQFF
>TRBJ1-1|TRBV5-1|TRBD1|-
TGCGCCAGCAGCTTGCGGACAGGGGTTTTGACTCCTGAAGCTTTCTTT
CASSLRTGVLTPEAFF
>TRBJ1-3|TRBV15|-|-
TGTGCCACTTCGGACAAACTTTACTCTGGAAACACCATATATTTT
CATSDKLYSGNTIYF
>TRBJ1-1|TRBV27|-|-
TGTGCCAGCCGGGGGGCCTTCAGCGGCACTGAAGCTTTCTTT
CASRGAFSGTEAFF
>TRBJ2-7|TRBV9|-|-
TGTGCCAGCAGCGTAGCGGCTGCAAACTACGAGCAGTACTTC
CASSVAAANYEQYF
>TRBJ2-2|TRBV5-1|TRBD1|-
TGCGCCAGCAGCTTGATGGGACAGGGGGCGATCGGGGAGCTGTTTTTT
CASSLMGQGAIGELFF
>TRBJ1-2|TRBV10-1|TRBD1|-
TGCGCCAGCAGTGGTGACAGGGGGACCGGCTACACCTTC
CASSGDRGTGYTF
>TRBJ2-5|TRBV27|-|-
TGTGCCAGCAGTTTATGGGCCGGGGTCCAAGAGACCCAGTACTTC
CASSLWAGVQETQYF